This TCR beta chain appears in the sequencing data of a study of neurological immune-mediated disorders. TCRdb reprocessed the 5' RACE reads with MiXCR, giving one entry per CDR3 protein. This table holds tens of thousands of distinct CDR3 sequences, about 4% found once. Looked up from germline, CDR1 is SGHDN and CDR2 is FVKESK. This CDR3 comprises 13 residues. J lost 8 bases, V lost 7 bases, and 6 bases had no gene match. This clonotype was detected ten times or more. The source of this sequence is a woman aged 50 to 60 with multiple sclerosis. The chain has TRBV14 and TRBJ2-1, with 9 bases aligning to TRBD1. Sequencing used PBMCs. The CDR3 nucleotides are TGTGCCAGCAAACTTACAGGGGGCTATGAGCAGTTCTTC. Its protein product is CASKLTGGYEQFF.